Sequencing of this T cell receptor (beta chain) was carried out in a study of cytomegalovirus exposure and HLA in healthy donors. Study overall: A previous analysis identified 95 million to 120 million unique TCR beta sequences derived from 180 million or so T cells.

The PCR was carried out with 60 Vbeta primers and 13 Jbeta primers. Assay used: immunoSEQ multiplex PCR; TCRdb lists only in-frame clones, some missing. The data show 150,000 to 250,000 clones, with approximately 79% seen just once and 4.4% held by the top ten. Points on this clone: Its specificity is unknown.

General study points: Some TCR beta chains (about 180 of them) were listed as cytomegalovirus-associated. A later analysis by the authors found several of the most significant clusters apparently linked to common viral pathogens. More clonal expansion characterized HLA-associated TCR beta chains than equally common others in a later analysis.

Trimming took 5 bases from V and 2 from J, leaving 16 bases between them. From germline, CDR1 is SGHVS and CDR2 FQNEAQ. CDR3 length equals 15 residues. This sequence originates from a woman in her twenties or thirties in good health and CMV-seropositive. Material for sequencing was PBMCs. The J gene is TRBJ2-7, the V gene TRBV7-8; D is ambiguous. This chain's CDR3 is CASSLVLITPYEQYF. Here the CDR3 DNA reads TGTGCCAGCAGCCTGGTACTGATTACCCCCTACGAGCAGTACTTC.